This entry features one TCR beta chain sequence. Antigen specificity is unknown. The study enrolled healthy HIV-negative adults without recent acute infections or vaccinations as donors. From CD4+ cells came CD45RA+ naive and CD45RA-negative memory subsets. The sample comes from a study of shared clonotypes between healthy human individuals. Whole-study findings and limits: It was the few donors that limited the genetic and exposure-history diversity represented.

Repertoires were generated with immunoSEQ multiplex PCR, while TCRdb's copy carries only in-frame clones and drops some. The sample consists of around 2,000,000 clones, 85% to 95% of them appearing once. The source of this sequence is a man aged 18 to 35 in good health. The sequenced material came from naive CD4+ T cells sorted from blood. Subset reported: CD45RA+ positively selected.

DNA for the CDR3: TGTGCCATCAGTGAGTCCGGGACTAGATCGGAGACCCAGTACTTC. Protein product: CAISESGTRSETQYF. The chain uses TRBV10-3 and TRBJ2-5, with 8 bases fitting TRBD2. Trimming cost V 0 bases and J 5 bases; bases outside gene matches: 5. Germline CDR1 reads ENHRY; CDR2 reads SYGVKD. This CDR3 spans 15 amino acids.